This entry lists 11 T cell receptor beta chains sequenced from one sample in a study of blood T cell repertoires in COVID-19. Some clones are missing from TCRdb's copy, which holds only in-frame ones; the method was immunoSEQ multiplex PCR. Of roughly 120,000 clones listed, 70% to 85% are singletons. The material sequenced was peripheral blood. Source of these receptors: a woman aged 60 to 75 with acute or convalescent COVID-19.

This clone has a handful of counts. The chain combines TRBV28 with TRBJ1-5; 10 bases fit TRBD1. Germline V gene data show CDR1 as MDHEN and CDR2 as SYDVKM. V lost 4 bases, J lost 4 bases, and 4 bases stayed unmatched. This CDR3 is 15 amino acids long. The CDR3 DNA reads as TGTGCCAGCAGTTCCGACAGGGGGCGAAATCAGCCCCAGCATTTT. Amino acid sequence: CASSSDRGRNQPQHF.

V gene TRBV20-1 combines with J gene TRBJ1-1, with TRBD1 as a possible D gene (6 bases). The germline V gene encodes CDR1 DFQATT and CDR2 SNEGSKA (reference sequence). Between the trimmed V and J ends, which lost 3 bases and 5 bases, there was a span of 13 bases. This CDR3 is built from 13 residues. CDR3 bases: TGCAGTGCTAGTAAACAGGGATGGACTGAAGCTTTCTTT. Translated, it gives CSASKQGWTEAFF.

The chain couples TRBV5-1 to TRBJ2-3; TRBD1 matches 7 bases. The V and J ends lost 4 bases and 3 bases, in that order; junction bases with no gene match: 5. CDR3 length: 14 amino acids. Looked up from germline, CDR1 is SGHRS and CDR2 is YFSETQ. The CDR3 here is CASSLPGGTDTQYF. DNA for the CDR3: TGCGCCAGCAGCCTTCCAGGGGGTACAGATACGCAGTATTTT. The whole variable domain, remainder taken from reference TRBV5-1 and TRBJ2-3, is KAGVTQTPRYLIKTRGQQVTLSCSPISGHRSVSWYQQTPGQGLQFLFEYFSETQRNKGNFPGRFSGRQFSNSRSEMNVSTLELGDSALYLCASSLPGGTDTQYFGPGTRLTVL.

The gene calls are TRBV27 and TRBJ1-6; no reliable D call. CDR1 is MNHEY and CDR2 is SMNVEV in the germline V gene (reference sequence). The V end lost 8 bases, the J end lost 9 bases, and 20 bases lay between the germline ends. CDR3 length: 15 residues. The CDR3 coding sequence is TGTGCCAGCCGCCGGGCGGGAGTAGGGAGTTCACCCCTCCACTTT. It is translated as CASRRAGVGSSPLHF.

The chain couples TRBV6-5 to TRBJ1-2; D call uncertain. CDR1 and CDR2 from the germline V gene are MNHEY and SVGAGI. Trimming removed 5 bases at V and 3 bases at J, with 7 bases between. The CDR3 is 12 residues long. The DNA of the CDR3 is TGTGCCAGCAGTAACGGGGACTATGGCTACACCTTC. This encodes CASSNGDYGYTF.

The J gene is TRBJ1-3, the V gene TRBV6-1, with unresolved D. CDR3 length: 15 amino acids. Germline V gives CDR1 MNHNS, CDR2 SASEGT. V lost 2 bases and J 0 bases, leaving 8 bases between the germline ends. CDR3 sequence: CASSESESSGNTIYF. CDR3 DNA sequence: TGTGCCAGCAGTGAATCGGAGAGCTCTGGAAACACCATATATTTT.

In this sample, this clone turned up once. This chain uses TRBV29-1 with TRBJ1-4, with 10 bases matching TRBD1. Trimming took 6 bases from V and 5 from J; bases not matched to a gene: 6. CDR3 length: 14 amino acids. The germline V gene has CDR1 SQVTM and CDR2 ANQGSEA. The CDR3 region is CSVARGQGNEKLFF. CDR3 nucleotide sequence: TGCAGCGTGGCCCGGGGACAGGGGAATGAAAAACTGTTTTTT. The full variable domain, its missing parts supplied by reference TRBV29-1 and TRBJ1-4, is SAVISQKPSRDICQRGTSLTIQCQVDSQVTMMFWYRQQPGQSLTLIATANQGSEATYESGFVIDKFPISRPNLTFSTLTVSNMSPEDSSIYLCSVARGQGNEKLFFGSGTQLSVL.

The table lists this clone with a count of one. This chain joins TRBV18 and TRBJ2-1, with a tentative D call TRBD1 (6 bases). V was pared by 5 bases and J by 7 bases, with 24 bases between. CDR1 and CDR2 (germline): KGHSH, LQKENI. The CDR3 totals 17 residues. CDR3 residues: CASSSYENRASRNEQFF. DNA for the CDR3: TGTGCCAGCTCATCATACGAAAACAGGGCCAGCCGGAATGAGCAGTTCTTC. The whole variable domain, remainder taken from reference TRBV18 and TRBJ2-1, is NAGVMQNPRHLVRRRGQEARLRCSPMKGHSHVYWYRQLPEEGLKFMVYLQKENIIDESGMPKERFSAEFPKEGPSILRIQQVVRGDSAAYFCASSSYENRASRNEQFFGPGTRLTVL.

CDR3 sequence: CASSPDRVLNYGYTF. The CDR3 DNA follows: TGTGCCAGCAGCCCGGACAGGGTCCTTAACTATGGCTACACCTTC. J is TRBJ1-2 and V is TRBV13; 8 nucleotides agree with TRBD1. V shed 5 bases and J 1 base; nucleotides not matched to a gene: 6. The CDR3 loop spans 15 amino acids. The germline gives CDR1 PRHDT, CDR2 FYEKMQ (reference sequence).

The chain combines TRBV25-1 with TRBJ1-4; perhaps TRBD1 as D (6 bases). V shed 6 bases and J shed 12 bases, with 11 bases lying between them. The CDR3 sequence is 11 residues long. Germline V gives CDR1 MGHDK, CDR2 SYGVNS. CDR3 nucleotides: TGTGCCAGCAGGGACAGTCAGCAACTGTTTTTT. This encodes CASRDSQQLFF.

This clone was picked up one time. V and J are TRBV24-1 and TRBJ1-2; D is perhaps TRBD1 (6 bases). Germline V gene lookup returns CDR1 KGHDR and CDR2 SFDVKD. This CDR3 has 14 amino acids. Trimming removed 7 bases from V and 2 bases from J, with 13 bases in between. The CDR3 sequence is CATSGRGQNYGYTF. In nucleotides, the CDR3 is TGTGCCACCAGCGGAAGGGGACAAAACTATGGCTACACCTTC.